This T cell receptor (beta chain) was profiled in a study of cytomegalovirus exposure and HLA in healthy donors. The PCR used 60 Vbeta and 13 Jbeta primers. Some clones are missing from TCRdb's copy, which holds only in-frame ones; the method was immunoSEQ multiplex PCR. The data contain 140,000 to 150,000 clones, around 10% of them singletons. The CDR3 length is 15 residues. The V gene lost 5 bases and the J gene lost 0 bases, with 10 bases spanning the gap. Germline V gene sequence: CDR1 LNHDA, CDR2 SQIVND (reference sequence). Study outcomes and limitations: Follow-up analysis seemed to connect common viral pathogens with several of the most significant clusters identified.

Those who donated were healthy bone marrow donors. This clone came up a few times. The antigen is undetermined. The V gene is TRBV19, the J gene TRBJ1-4, with D hard to call. Sequences were obtained from PBMCs. This clonotype was obtained from a man over 45 in good health and CMV-seronegative. The CDR3 region is CASSDTGATNEKLFF. The CDR3 DNA is TGTGCCAGTAGTGACACCGGGGCAACTAATGAAAAACTGTTTTTT.